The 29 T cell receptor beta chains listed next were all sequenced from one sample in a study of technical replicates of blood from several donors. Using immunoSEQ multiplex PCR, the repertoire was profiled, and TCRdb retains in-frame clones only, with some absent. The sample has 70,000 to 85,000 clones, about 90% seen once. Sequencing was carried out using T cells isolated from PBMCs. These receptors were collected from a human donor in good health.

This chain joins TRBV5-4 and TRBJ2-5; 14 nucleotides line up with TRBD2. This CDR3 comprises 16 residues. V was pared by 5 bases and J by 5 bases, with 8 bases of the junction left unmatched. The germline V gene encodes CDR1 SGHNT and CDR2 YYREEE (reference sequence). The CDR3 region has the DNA TGTGCCAGCAGTCAGGGACTAGCGGGAGCAAGTGAGACCCAGTACTTC. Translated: CASSQGLAGASETQYF. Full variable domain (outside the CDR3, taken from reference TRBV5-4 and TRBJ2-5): ETGVTQSPTHLIKTRGQQVTLRCSSQSGHNTVSWYQQALGQGPQFIFQYYREEENGRGNFPPRFSGLQFPNYSSELNVNALELDDSALYLCASSQGLAGASETQYFGPGTRLLVL.

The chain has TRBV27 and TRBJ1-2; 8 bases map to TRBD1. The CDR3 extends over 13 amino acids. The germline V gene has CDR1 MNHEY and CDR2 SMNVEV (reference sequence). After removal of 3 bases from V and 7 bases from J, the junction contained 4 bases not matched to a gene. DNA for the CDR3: TGTGCCAGCAGTTTCGGACAGGGCCGTGGCTACACCTTC. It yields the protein CASSFGQGRGYTF.

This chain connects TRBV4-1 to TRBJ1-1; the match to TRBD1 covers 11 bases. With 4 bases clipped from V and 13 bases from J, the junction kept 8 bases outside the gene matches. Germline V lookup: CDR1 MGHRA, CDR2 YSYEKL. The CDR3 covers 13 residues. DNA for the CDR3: TGCGCCAGCAGCCCCTGGGGGGGACAGGGGGTTTTCTTT. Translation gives CASSPWGGQGVFF.

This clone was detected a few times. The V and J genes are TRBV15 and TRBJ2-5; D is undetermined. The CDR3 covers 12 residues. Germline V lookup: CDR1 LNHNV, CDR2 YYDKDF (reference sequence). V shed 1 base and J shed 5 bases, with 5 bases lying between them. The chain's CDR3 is CATSRAEETQYF. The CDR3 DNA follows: TGTGCCACCAGCAGAGCGGAGGAGACCCAGTACTTC.

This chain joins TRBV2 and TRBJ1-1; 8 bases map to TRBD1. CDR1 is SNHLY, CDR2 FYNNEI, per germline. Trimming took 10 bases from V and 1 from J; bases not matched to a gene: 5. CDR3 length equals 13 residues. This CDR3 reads CAIRTGQNTEAFF. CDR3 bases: TGTGCCATCAGGACAGGGCAGAACACTGAAGCTTTCTTT.

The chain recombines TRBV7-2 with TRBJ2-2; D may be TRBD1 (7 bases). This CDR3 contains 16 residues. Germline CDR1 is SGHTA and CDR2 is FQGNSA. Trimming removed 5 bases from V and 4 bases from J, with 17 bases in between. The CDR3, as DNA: TGTGCCAGCAGCGGAGGGACAGATCGGAGCACCGGGGAGCTGTTTTTT. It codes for CASSGGTDRSTGELFF.

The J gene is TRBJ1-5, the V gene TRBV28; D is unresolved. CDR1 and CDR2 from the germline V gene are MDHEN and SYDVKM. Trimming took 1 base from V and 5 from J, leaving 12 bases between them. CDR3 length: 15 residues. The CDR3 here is CASSLSFSVHQPQHF. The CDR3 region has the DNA TGTGCCAGCAGTTTATCCTTTTCAGTGCATCAGCCCCAGCATTTT. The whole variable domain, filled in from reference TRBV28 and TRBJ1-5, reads DVKVTQSSRYLVKRTGEKVFLECVQDMDHENMFWYRQDPGLGLRLIYFSYDVKMKEKGDIPEGYSVSREKKERFSLILESASTNQTSMYLCASSLSFSVHQPQHFGDGTRLSIL.

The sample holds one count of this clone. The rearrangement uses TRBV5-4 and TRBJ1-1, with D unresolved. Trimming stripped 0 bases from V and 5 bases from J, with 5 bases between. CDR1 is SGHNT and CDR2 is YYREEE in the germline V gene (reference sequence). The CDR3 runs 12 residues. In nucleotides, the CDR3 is TGTGCCAGCAGCTTGGCTTTGACTGAAGCTTTCTTT. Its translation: CASSLALTEAFF.

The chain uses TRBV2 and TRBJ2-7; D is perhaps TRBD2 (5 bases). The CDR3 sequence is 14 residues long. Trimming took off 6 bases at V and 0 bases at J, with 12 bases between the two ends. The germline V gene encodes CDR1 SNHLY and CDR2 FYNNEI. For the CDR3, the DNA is TGTGCCAGCAGCGTTACTAGTTACTCCTACGAGCAGTACTTC. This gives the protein CASSVTSYSYEQYF.

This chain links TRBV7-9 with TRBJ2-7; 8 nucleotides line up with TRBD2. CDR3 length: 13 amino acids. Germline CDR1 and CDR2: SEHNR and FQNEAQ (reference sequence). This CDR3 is CALVLAGPLEQYF. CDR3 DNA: TGTGCTCTGGTGCTAGCGGGCCCCCTGGAGCAGTACTTC.

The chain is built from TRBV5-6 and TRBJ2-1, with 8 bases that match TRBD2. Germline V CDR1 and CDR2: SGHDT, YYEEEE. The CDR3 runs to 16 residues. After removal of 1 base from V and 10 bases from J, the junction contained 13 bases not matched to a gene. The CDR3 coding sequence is TGTGCCAGCAGCTTGCGTCTAGCGGGTGTGACCAGAGAGCAGTTCTTC. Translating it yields CASSLRLAGVTREQFF.

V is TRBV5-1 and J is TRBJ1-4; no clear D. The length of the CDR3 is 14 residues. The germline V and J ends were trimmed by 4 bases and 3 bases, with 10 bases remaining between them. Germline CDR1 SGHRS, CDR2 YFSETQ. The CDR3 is CASSPSGANEKLFF. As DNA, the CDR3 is TGCGCCAGCAGCCCGTCCGGAGCTAATGAAAAACTGTTTTTT.

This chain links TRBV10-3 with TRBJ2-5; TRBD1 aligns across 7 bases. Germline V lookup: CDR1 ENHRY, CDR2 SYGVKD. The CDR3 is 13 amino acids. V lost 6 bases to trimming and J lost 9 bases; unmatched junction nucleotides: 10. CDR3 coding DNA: TGTGCCATCAGCCTAGGGGGCATGTGGCCCCAGTACTTC. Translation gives CAISLGGMWPQYF.

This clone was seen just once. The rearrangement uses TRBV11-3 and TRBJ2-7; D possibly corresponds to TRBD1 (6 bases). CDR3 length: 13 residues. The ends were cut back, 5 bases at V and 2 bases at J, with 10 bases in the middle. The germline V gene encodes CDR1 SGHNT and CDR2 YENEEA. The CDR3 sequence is CASSNRATYEQYF. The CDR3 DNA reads TGTGCCAGCAGCAACAGGGCCACCTACGAGCAGTACTTC.

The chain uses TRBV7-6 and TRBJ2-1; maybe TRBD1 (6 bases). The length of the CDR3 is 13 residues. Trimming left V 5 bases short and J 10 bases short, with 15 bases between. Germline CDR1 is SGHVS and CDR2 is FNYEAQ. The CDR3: CASSQGTPPEQFF. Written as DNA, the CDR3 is TGTGCCAGCAGCCAGGGGACCCCCCCCGAGCAGTTCTTC.

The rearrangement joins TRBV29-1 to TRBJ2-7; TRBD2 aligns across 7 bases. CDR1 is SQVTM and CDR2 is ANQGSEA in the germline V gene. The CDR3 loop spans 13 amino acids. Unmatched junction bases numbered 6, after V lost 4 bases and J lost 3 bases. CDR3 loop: CSVGASGSYEQYF. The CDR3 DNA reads TGCAGCGTTGGGGCTAGCGGAAGCTACGAGCAGTACTTC.

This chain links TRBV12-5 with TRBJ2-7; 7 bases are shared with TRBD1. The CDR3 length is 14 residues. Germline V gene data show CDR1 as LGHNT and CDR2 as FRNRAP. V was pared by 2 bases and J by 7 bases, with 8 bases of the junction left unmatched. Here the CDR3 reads CASGLTGALGEQYF. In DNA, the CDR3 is TGTGCTAGTGGTTTGACAGGGGCACTCGGGGAGCAGTACTTC.

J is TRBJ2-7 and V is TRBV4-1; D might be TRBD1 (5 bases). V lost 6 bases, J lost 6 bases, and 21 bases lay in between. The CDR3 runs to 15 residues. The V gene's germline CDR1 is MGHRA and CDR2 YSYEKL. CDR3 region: CASRRPDNPRAEQYF. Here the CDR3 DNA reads TGCGCCAGCAGGAGGCCGGACAATCCTAGGGCCGAGCAGTACTTC.

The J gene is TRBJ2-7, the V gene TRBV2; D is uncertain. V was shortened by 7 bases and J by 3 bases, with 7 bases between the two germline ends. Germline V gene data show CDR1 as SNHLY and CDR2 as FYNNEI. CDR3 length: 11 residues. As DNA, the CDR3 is TGTGCCAGCAACCTAGGCTACGAGCAGTACTTC. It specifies CASNLGYEQYF.

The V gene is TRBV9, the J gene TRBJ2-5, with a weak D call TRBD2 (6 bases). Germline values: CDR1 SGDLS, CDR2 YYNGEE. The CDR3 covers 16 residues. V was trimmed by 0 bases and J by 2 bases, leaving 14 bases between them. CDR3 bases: TGTGCCAGCAGCGTAGGCACCGGGAGTTCACAAGAGACCCAGTACTTC. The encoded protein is CASSVGTGSSQETQYF. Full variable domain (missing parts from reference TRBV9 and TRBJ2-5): DSGVTQTPKHLITATGQRVTLRCSPRSGDLSVYWYQQSLDQGLQFLIQYYNGEERAKGNILERFSAQQFPDLHSELNLSSLELGDSALYFCASSVGTGSSQETQYFGPGTRLLVL.

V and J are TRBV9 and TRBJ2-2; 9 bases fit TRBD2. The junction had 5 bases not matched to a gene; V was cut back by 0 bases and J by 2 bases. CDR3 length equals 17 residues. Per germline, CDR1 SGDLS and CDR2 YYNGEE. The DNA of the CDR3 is TGTGCCAGCAGCGTAGCTGGTAGCGGGAGTAACACCGGGGAGCTGTTTTTT. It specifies CASSVAGSGSNTGELFF.

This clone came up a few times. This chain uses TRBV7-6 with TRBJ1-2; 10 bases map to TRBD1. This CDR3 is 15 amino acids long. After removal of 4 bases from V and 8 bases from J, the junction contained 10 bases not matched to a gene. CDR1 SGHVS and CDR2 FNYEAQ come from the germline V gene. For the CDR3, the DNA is TGTGCCAGCAGCTCAGACGAGACAGGGGGCGGGGGCTACACCTTC. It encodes CASSSDETGGGGYTF.

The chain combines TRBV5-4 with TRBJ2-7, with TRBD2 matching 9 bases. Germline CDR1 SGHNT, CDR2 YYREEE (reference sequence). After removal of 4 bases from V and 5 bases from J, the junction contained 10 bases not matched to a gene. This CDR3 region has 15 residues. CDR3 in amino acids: CASSRGRGRADEQYF. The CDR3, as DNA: TGTGCCAGCAGCCGGGGCCGCGGGAGGGCCGACGAGCAGTACTTC.

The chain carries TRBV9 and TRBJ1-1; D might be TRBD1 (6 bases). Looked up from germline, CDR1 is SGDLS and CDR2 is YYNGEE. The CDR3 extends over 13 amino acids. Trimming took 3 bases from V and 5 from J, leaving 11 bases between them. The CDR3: CASSGQDLTEAFF. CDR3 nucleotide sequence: TGTGCCAGCAGCGGACAGGACCTAACTGAAGCTTTCTTT. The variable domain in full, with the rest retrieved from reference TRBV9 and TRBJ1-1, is DSGVTQTPKHLITATGQRVTLRCSPRSGDLSVYWYQQSLDQGLQFLIQYYNGEERAKGNILERFSAQQFPDLHSELNLSSLELGDSALYFCASSGQDLTEAFFGQGTRLTVV.

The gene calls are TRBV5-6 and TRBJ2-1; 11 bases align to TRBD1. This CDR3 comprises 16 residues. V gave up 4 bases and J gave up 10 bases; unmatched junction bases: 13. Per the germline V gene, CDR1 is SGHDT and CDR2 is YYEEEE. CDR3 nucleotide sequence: TGTGCCAGCAGCCTAGTAGGGGACAGGGGGATGAACGAGCAGTTCTTC. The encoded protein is CASSLVGDRGMNEQFF. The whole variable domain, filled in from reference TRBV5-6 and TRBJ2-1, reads DAGVTQSPTHLIKTRGQQVTLRCSPKSGHDTVSWYQQALGQGPQFIFQYYEEEERQRGNFPDRFSGHQFPNYSSELNVNALLLGDSALYLCASSLVGDRGMNEQFFGPGTRLTVL.

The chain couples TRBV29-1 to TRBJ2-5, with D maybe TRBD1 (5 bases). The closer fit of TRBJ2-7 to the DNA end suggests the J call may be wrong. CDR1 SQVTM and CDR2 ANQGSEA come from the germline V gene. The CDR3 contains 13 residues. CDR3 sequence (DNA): TGCAGCGTTGAAGGGACATCGGAGTTCGAGCAGTACTTC. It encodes CSVEGTSEFEQYF.

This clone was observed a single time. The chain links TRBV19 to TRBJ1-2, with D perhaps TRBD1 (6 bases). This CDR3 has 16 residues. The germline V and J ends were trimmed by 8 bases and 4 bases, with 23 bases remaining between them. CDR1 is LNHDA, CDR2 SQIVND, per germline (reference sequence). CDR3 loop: CASSIPRQVPFYGYTF. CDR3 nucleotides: TGTGCCAGTTCGATACCTCGACAGGTGCCCTTCTATGGCTACACCTTC.

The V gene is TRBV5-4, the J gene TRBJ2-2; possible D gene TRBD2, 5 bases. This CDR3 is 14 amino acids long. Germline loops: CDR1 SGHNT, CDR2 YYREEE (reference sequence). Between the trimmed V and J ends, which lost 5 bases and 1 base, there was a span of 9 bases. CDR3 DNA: TGTGCCAGCAGAGTAGCGCGGAACACCGGGGAGCTGTTTTTT. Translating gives CASRVARNTGELFF.

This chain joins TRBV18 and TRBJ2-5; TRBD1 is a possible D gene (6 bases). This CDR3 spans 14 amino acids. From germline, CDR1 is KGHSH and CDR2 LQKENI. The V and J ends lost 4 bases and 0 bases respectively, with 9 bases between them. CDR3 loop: CASSLRDNQETQYF. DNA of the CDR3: TGTGCCAGCTCACTTCGGGACAACCAAGAGACCCAGTACTTC.